The 14 T cell receptor beta chains listed next were all sequenced from one sample in a study of OX40 agonist ivuxolimab in advanced cancers. Sequencing was performed with immunoSEQ multiplex PCR; in TCRdb, only in-frame clones are kept and a portion is missing. The sample holds 70,000 or so clones, approximately 90% seen once. The specimen comprised CD4+ or CD8+ T cells sorted from blood, sampled in a trial of the OX40 agonist ivuxolimab. The receptor set was obtained from an adult with an advanced solid tumor such as melanoma, head and neck, liver or kidney cancer.

Here the CDR3 reads CASSLGRGEGEQFF. The CDR3 DNA reads as TGTGCCAGCAGCTTGGGTCGGGGCGAAGGGGAGCAGTTCTTC. V gene TRBV5-4 combines with J gene TRBJ2-1; D is tentatively TRBD1 or TRBD2 (5 bases each). Trimming removed 0 bases from V and 10 bases from J, with 14 bases in between. This CDR3 region has 14 residues. Germline V gene lookup returns CDR1 SGHNT and CDR2 YYREEE (reference sequence).

The V and J genes are TRBV11-2 and TRBJ1-1; D is perhaps TRBD1 (5 bases). Germline V lookup: CDR1 SGHAT, CDR2 FQNNGV. Trimming removed 2 bases at V and 10 bases at J, with 17 bases between. The CDR3 covers 14 residues. The chain's CDR3 is CASSLLEGRGGAFF. In nucleotides, the CDR3 is TGTGCCAGCAGCTTATTGGAGGGGCGCGGCGGAGCTTTCTTT.

CDR3 DNA: TGTGCCAGCAGCTCCCTAGCGACGGAGTCTCGGGCCAACGTCCTGACTTTC. It codes for CASSSLATESRANVLTF. The rearrangement uses TRBV7-9 and TRBJ2-6; tentatively, D is TRBD2 (6 bases). From germline, CDR1 is SEHNR and CDR2 FQNEAQ (reference sequence). V was pared by 4 bases and J by 5 bases, with 18 bases between. The CDR3 contains 17 residues. The entire variable domain, with the rest obtained from reference TRBV7-9 and TRBJ2-6, is as follows: DTGVSQNPRHKITKRGQNVTFRCDPISEHNRLYWYRQTLGQGPEFLTYFQNEAQLEKSRLLSDRFSAERPKGSFSTLEIQRTEQGDSAMYLCASSSLATESRANVLTFGAGSRLTVL.

The rearrangement links TRBV7-2 to TRBJ2-1, with a tentative D call TRBD2 (5 bases). CDR3 length: 14 residues. CDR1 SGHTA and CDR2 FQGNSA come from the germline V gene. V gave up 2 bases and J gave up 7 bases, with 12 bases separating them. The CDR3 region is CASSLYRTGNEQFF. The DNA of the CDR3 is TGTGCCAGCAGCTTATATCGGACGGGGAATGAGCAGTTCTTC.

The gene calls are TRBV7-3 and TRBJ2-7; D might be TRBD1 (6 bases). Looked up from germline, CDR1 is SGHTA and CDR2 is FQGTGA. CDR3 size: 14 residues. V was shortened by 2 bases and J by 6 bases, with 14 bases between the two germline ends. The CDR3 nucleotides read TGTGCCAGCAGCTTAGGGCCGACAGGTGGCGAGCAGTACTTC. Its protein product is CASSLGPTGGEQYF.

The chain recombines TRBV15 with TRBJ2-1; D remains unclear. This CDR3 has 12 amino acids. The V end was cut by 1 base, the J end by 7 bases, with 5 bases between. Germline CDR1 LNHNV, CDR2 YYDKDF (reference sequence). The CDR3 reads CATSRGRNEQFF. CDR3 bases: TGTGCCACCAGCAGAGGACGGAATGAGCAGTTCTTC.

V usage is TRBV2 and J usage is TRBJ1-1; 9 bases are shared with TRBD1. This CDR3 has 15 amino acids. V lost 5 bases to trimming and J lost 5 bases; unmatched junction nucleotides: 9. Germline V gives CDR1 SNHLY, CDR2 FYNNEI. CDR3 residues: CASSFGTGRSTEAFF. CDR3 bases: TGTGCCAGCAGTTTCGGGACAGGGCGGAGTACTGAAGCTTTCTTT.

V and J are TRBV9 and TRBJ2-2; D perhaps matches TRBD1 (5 bases). The CDR3 has 14 amino acids. Germline V CDR1 and CDR2: SGDLS, YYNGEE. V was pared by 0 bases and J by 7 bases, with 10 bases between. The CDR3 coding sequence is TGTGCCAGCAGCGTAGGCAGGGTAAACGGGGAGCTGTTTTTT. Protein sequence: CASSVGRVNGELFF.

The rearrangement links TRBV6-6 to TRBJ1-2; D might be TRBD1 (5 bases). With 0 bases removed from V and 0 bases from J, the gap between germline ends came to 8 bases. Germline loops: CDR1 MNHNY, CDR2 SVGAGI (reference sequence). The CDR3 length is 15 residues. The CDR3 loop is CASSYSGTTNYGYTF. In nucleotides, the CDR3 is TGTGCCAGCAGTTACTCGGGGACCACTAACTATGGCTACACCTTC.

Of note for this clone: A read error may produce the germline difference seen at one junction end. The chain links TRBV6-6 to TRBJ2-5; 8 nucleotides match TRBD1. The germline gives CDR1 MNHNY, CDR2 SVGAGI (reference sequence). CDR3 length: 14 residues. The CDR3 sequence is CAGRKTGAVETQYF. DNA of the CDR3: TGTGCCGGCAGAAAGACAGGGGCCGTTGAGACCCAGTACTTC.

The rearrangement links TRBV11-2 to TRBJ2-2; TRBD2 agrees at 13 bases. CDR3 length equals 15 residues. V shed 5 bases and J 7 bases; nucleotides not matched to a gene: 4. In germline, CDR1 is SGHAT, CDR2 FQNNGV. CDR3 protein: CASSPRLAGGGELFF. The DNA of the CDR3 is TGTGCCAGCAGCCCTAGACTAGCGGGGGGCGGGGAGCTGTTTTTT.

This chain connects TRBV28 to TRBJ1-5; 8 bases align to TRBD1. The V gene end was trimmed by 6 bases and the J gene end by 7 bases; junction bases not matched to a gene: 8. The length of the CDR3 is 14 residues. Germline-derived CDR1 and CDR2 are MDHEN and SYDVKM. The CDR3 DNA is TGTGCCAGCAGAAGCGGACAGGGAAGGCAGCCCCAGCATTTT. Translated: CASRSGQGRQPQHF.

This rearrangement joins TRBV5-5 to TRBJ1-4; no clear D gene. Germline loops: CDR1 SGHKS, CDR2 YYEKEE (reference sequence). The CDR3 is made up of 14 amino acids. Trimming cost V 2 bases and J 1 base, with 6 bases left between them. The chain's CDR3 is CASSLSLTNEKLFF. The CDR3 DNA reads as TGTGCCAGCAGCTTAAGTCTAACTAATGAAAAACTGTTTTTT. The whole variable domain, filled in from reference TRBV5-5 and TRBJ1-4, reads DAGVTQSPTHLIKTRGQQVTLRCSPISGHKSVSWYQQVLGQGPQFIFQYYEKEERGRGNFPDRFSARQFPNYSSELNVNALLLGDSALYLCASSLSLTNEKLFFGSGTQLSVL.

This chain links TRBV11-1 with TRBJ2-3; D gene ambiguous. Trimming pared 5 bases from V and 6 bases from J, leaving 15 bases between. Germline lookup yields CDR1 SGHAT and CDR2 FQDESV (reference sequence). CDR3 length equals 14 residues. The CDR3 protein is CASSHSGLYDTQYF. The DNA for the CDR3 is TGTGCCAGCAGCCACTCGGGCCTTTACGATACGCAGTATTTT. The complete variable domain, with remaining parts taken from reference TRBV11-1 and TRBJ2-3, reads EAEVAQSPRYKITEKSQAVAFWCDPISGHATLYWYRQILGQGPELLVQFQDESVVDDSQLPKDRFSAERLKGVDSTLKIQPAELGDSAMYLCASSHSGLYDTQYFGPGTRLTVL.